The 19 T cell receptor beta chains presented below share a single source sample, sequenced in a study of control samples from healthy donors and cancer patients. Profiled with immunoSEQ multiplex PCR; TCRdb holds only in-frame clones, not every one. The top ten hold more than 6% of the sample, which has about 410,000 clones, around nine tenths seen once. Sequencing input: PBMCs. These receptors came from a man in his forties or fifties with head and neck cancer.

The chain uses TRBV15 and TRBJ1-4; D is uncertain. Deletions cut 0 bases from V and 1 base from J, with 9 bases between. CDR1 and CDR2 (germline): LNHNV, YYDKDF (reference sequence). The CDR3 loop spans 16 amino acids. The CDR3 is CATSRDRPGTNEKLFF. The CDR3 coding sequence is TGTGCCACCAGCAGAGATAGGCCAGGAACTAATGAAAAACTGTTTTTT.

The gene calls are TRBV3-1 (or the pseudogene TRBV3-2) and TRBJ1-3; no firm D call. The CDR3 extends over 14 amino acids. CDR1 is LGHDT, CDR2 YNNKEL, per germline (reference sequence). V lost 2 bases and J 0 bases, leaving 5 bases between the germline ends. The CDR3 DNA sequence: TGTGCCAGCAGCCAAAGGTACTCTGGAAACACCATATATTTT. Encoded protein: CASSQRYSGNTIYF.

This sequence joins TRBV5-1 and TRBJ1-3, with 7 bases that match TRBD1. CDR1 is SGHRS, CDR2 YFSETQ, per germline. The CDR3 sequence is 18 residues long. After removal of 4 bases from V and 2 bases from J, the junction contained 15 bases not matched to a gene. The CDR3 is CASSGKPGQKTAGNTIYF. DNA for the CDR3: TGCGCCAGCAGCGGAAAACCGGGACAGAAAACTGCTGGAAACACCATATATTTT. Supplemented by reference TRBV5-1 and TRBJ1-3, the full variable domain reads KAGVTQTPRYLIKTRGQQVTLSCSPISGHRSVSWYQQTPGQGLQFLFEYFSETQRNKGNFPGRFSGRQFSNSRSEMNVSTLELGDSALYLCASSGKPGQKTAGNTIYFGEGSWLTVV.

This chain's CDR3 is CASTIRGGAILYGYTF. In DNA, the CDR3 is TGTGCCAGCACCATTCGAGGGGGGGCTATTCTCTATGGCTACACCTTC. The chain has TRBV28 and TRBJ1-2, with D possibly TRBD1 on 6 matching bases. The V end lost 7 bases, the J end lost 4 bases, and 22 bases lay between the germline ends. The CDR3 runs to 16 residues. CDR1 MDHEN and CDR2 SYDVKM come from the germline V gene.

The rearrangement links TRBV25-1 to TRBJ2-7, with 7 bases matching TRBD2. The V gene's germline CDR1 is MGHDK and CDR2 SYGVNS. The CDR3 runs to 18 residues. With 1 base clipped from V and 4 bases from J, the junction kept 16 bases outside the gene matches. CDR3: CASSEFRGPGGSNYEQYF. In DNA, the CDR3 is TGTGCCAGCAGTGAATTCCGAGGGCCCGGCGGGAGTAATTACGAGCAGTACTTC.

The chain has TRBV2 and TRBJ2-3, with TRBD2 identical over 7 bases. Germline CDR1 reads SNHLY; CDR2 reads FYNNEI. The CDR3 length is 16 residues. The V and J ends lost 5 bases and 1 base, in that order; junction bases with no gene match: 9. The CDR3 loop reads CASSRAAGFGTDTQYF. Here the CDR3 DNA reads TGTGCCAGCAGTCGTGCAGCGGGGTTTGGCACAGATACGCAGTATTTT.

The genes are TRBV6-5 and TRBJ2-5; TRBD1 agrees at 8 bases. The CDR3 sequence is 14 residues long. Germline trimming cut 6 bases from V and 1 base from J; bases unmatched to any gene: 4. Germline values: CDR1 MNHEY, CDR2 SVGAGI. The CDR3: CASSLGQGQETQYF. As DNA, the CDR3 is TGTGCCAGCAGCCTAGGACAGGGCCAAGAGACCCAGTACTTC.

The rearrangement uses TRBV6-2 or TRBV6-3 and TRBJ1-1; 7 bases line up with TRBD1. V was pared by 6 bases and J by 1 base, with 20 bases of the junction left unmatched. CDR1 is MNHEY, CDR2 SVGEGT, per germline. The CDR3 runs to 19 residues. The CDR3 spells CASSRPGQSSALGNTEAFF. The CDR3 DNA reads TGTGCCAGCAGCCGCCCGGGACAGAGCAGCGCCTTGGGGAACACTGAAGCTTTCTTT.

The chain recombines TRBV6-5 with TRBJ1-2; 9 bases line up with TRBD1. The V gene end was trimmed by 8 bases and the J gene end by 4 bases; junction bases not matched to a gene: 8. This CDR3 region has 14 residues. CDR1 and CDR2 (germline): MNHEY, SVGAGI. For the CDR3, the DNA is TGTGCCAGCGGGCGGACAGGGGAGGTCTATGGCTACACCTTC. Its protein is CASGRTGEVYGYTF.

This rearrangement joins TRBV11-2 to TRBJ2-2, with D perhaps being TRBD1 or TRBD2 (6 bases each). V lost 5 bases and J lost 3, with 16 bases in between. CDR3 size: 16 residues. Germline values: CDR1 SGHAT, CDR2 FQNNGV. CDR3 region: CASSPARGRDTGELFF. CDR3 DNA sequence: TGTGCCAGCAGCCCCGCACGGGGGCGGGACACCGGGGAGCTGTTTTTT.

The V and J genes are TRBV29-1 and TRBJ1-2, with D possibly being TRBD1 (5 bases). CDR1 and CDR2 from the germline V gene are SQVTM and ANQGSEA. CDR3 length: 13 amino acids. V was clipped by 7 bases and J by 8 bases, with 20 bases between them. CDR3 amino acids: CSAAVLGGEGYTF. The DNA of the CDR3 is TGCAGCGCCGCCGTTCTCGGGGGGGAAGGCTACACCTTC.

The chain links TRBV18 to TRBJ1-2, with D perhaps TRBD1 (5 bases). CDR3 length equals 18 residues. V lost 1 base and J lost 0, with 18 bases in between. Germline loops: CDR1 KGHSH, CDR2 LQKENI. The CDR3 DNA reads as TGTGCCAGCTCACCACTCGGGAGGGGCCAAGGAACTAACTATGGCTACACCTTC. Translated, it gives CASSPLGRGQGTNYGYTF.

This chain links TRBV30 with TRBJ2-2; D not certain. CDR1 is GTSNPN and CDR2 is SVGIG in the germline V gene (reference sequence). The CDR3 runs 13 residues. Trimming removed 0 bases from V and 11 bases from J, with 13 bases in between. CDR3: CAWSVDGSGELFF. The CDR3 DNA reads TGTGCCTGGAGTGTAGACGGTAGTGGAGAGCTGTTTTTT.

The chain employs TRBV6-2 or TRBV6-3 and TRBJ2-1; 8 bases are a match to TRBD2. Trimming removed 6 bases from V and 7 bases from J; junction bases left unmatched: 11. The V gene's germline CDR1 is MNHEY and CDR2 SVGEGT. This CDR3 is 15 amino acids long. As DNA, the CDR3 is TGTGCCAGCAGCTGGCCCGGGACTAGTTCGAATGAGCAGTTCTTC. It translates to CASSWPGTSSNEQFF.

The chain has TRBV9 and TRBJ2-7, with a possible D match to TRBD1 (5 bases). This CDR3 is built from 15 residues. The germline V gene encodes CDR1 SGDLS and CDR2 YYNGEE. Trimming shortened V by 0 bases and J by 2 bases, and 12 bases separated the two germline ends. The CDR3 nucleotides read TGTGCCAGCAGCGTAGGGCAGGGAACAACCTACGAGCAGTACTTC. It yields the protein CASSVGQGTTYEQYF.

The rearrangement uses TRBV19 and TRBJ2-1, with TRBD1 identical over 8 bases. The CDR3 covers 14 residues. From germline, CDR1 is LNHDA and CDR2 SQIVND (reference sequence). V shed 6 bases, J shed 6 bases, and the junction held 7 bases outside the gene matches. The CDR3 DNA follows: TGTGCCAGTAGGCCCGGGACAGGACTCAATGAGCAGTTCTTC. Translating gives CASRPGTGLNEQFF.

A single count supports this clone. The rearrangement links TRBV14 to TRBJ2-3; 8 bases align to TRBD2. CDR1 is SGHDN and CDR2 is FVKESK in the germline V gene. J was trimmed by 0 bases and V by 1 base; bases with no gene match: 3. The CDR3 loop spans 16 amino acids. Here the CDR3 DNA reads TGTGCCAGCAGCCAAGGTTCTAGCGGGAGCACAGATACGCAGTATTTT. It is translated as CASSQGSSGSTDTQYF.

This clone showed up just a few times. Other DNA sequences in the sample encode the same CDR3. V is TRBV28 and J is TRBJ2-3; D is possibly TRBD2 (6 bases). This CDR3 is 14 amino acids long. Germline-derived CDR1 and CDR2 are MDHEN and SYDVKM. V was cut by 3 bases and J by 3 bases, with 10 bases left in between. CDR3 in DNA: TGTGCCAGCAGTTTTTTGAGCGGGACAGATACGCAGTATTTT. Residues: CASSFLSGTDTQYF.

The gene calls are TRBV7-8 and TRBJ1-5; no firm D call. Germline V lookup: CDR1 SGHVS, CDR2 FQNEAQ. This CDR3 is 15 amino acids long. V lost 5 bases, J lost 4 bases, and 15 bases lay in between. The CDR3 DNA reads TGTGCCAGCAGCCGAGACGGCGGAATGAATCAGCCCCAGCATTTT. Protein: CASSRDGGMNQPQHF.